This TCR beta chain was found in a study of PD-1 blockade in mismatch repair-deficient tumors. The study's findings and limits: Tumor-resident clones, often absent from pretreatment blood, expanded after pembrolizumab and then contracted.

Data came from immunoSEQ multiplex PCR; TCRdb stores just in-frame clones and leaves some out. The sample contains 100,000 or so clones, approximately 83% of which appear only once. A note on this clone: The antigen is not known.

CDR3 length equals 16 residues. Germline V lookup: CDR1 SGHRS, CDR2 YFSETQ. Trimming pared 1 base from V and 8 bases from J, leaving 18 bases between. Sequencing used peripheral blood, obtained 36 weeks after starting pembrolizumab. This TCR derives from an adult with mismatch repair-deficient cancer. This rearrangement joins TRBV5-1 to TRBJ1-4, with D perhaps TRBD1 (6 bases). The CDR3 sequence: CASSLKSGGLGEKLFF. In nucleotides, the CDR3 is TGCGCCAGCAGCTTGAAATCCGGGGGCTTGGGGGAAAAACTGTTTTTT.